This T cell receptor (beta chain) was identified during a study of regulatory T cells in long-lasting Graves disease. Study-level results: Preferential use of TRBV28, TRBJ1-2 and TRBJ2-5 was seen in persistent disease.

For TCR beta, libraries came from iRepertoire HTBI primers and Arm-PCR of CDR3 regions. TCRdb fed the multiplex PCR reads into MiXCR, producing one record per CDR3 protein. Of 540,000 or so distinct CDR3 sequences listed, roughly 13% were seen once; the top ten hold over 7.5%. This clonotype was recorded many times. Its antigen is currently unknown. This CDR3 is 13 amino acids long. V lost 0 bases, J lost 5 bases, and 8 bases lay in between. Germline-derived CDR1 and CDR2 are MNHEY and SMNVEV (reference sequence). The time point was: newly diagnosed GD, antithyroid drugs for less than 3 months. Isolated PBMC RNA provided the starting material for the TCR library. The data were also submitted as part of a second study, on T cells in Graves' hyperthyroidism and ophthalmopathy. That report adds: Initially, a first-round RT-PCR of the TCR CDR3 employed the HTBI primer set.

The origin of this receptor is a man aged 25-40 years with Graves disease. This rearrangement joins TRBV27 to TRBJ2-7; no firm D call. The sequences come from peripheral blood mononuclear cells (PBMCs), collected at new diagnosis, from a patient treated with antithyroid drugs. In DNA, the CDR3 is TGTGCCAGCAGTTTATCTGGGGAAGACGAGCAGTACTTC. Its protein product is CASSLSGEDEQYF.